The present T cell receptor (beta chain) was sequenced within a study of shared clonotypes between healthy human individuals. Across the whole study: CD8 memory received one plate per donor, CD8 naive two, CD4 memory three and CD4 naive three. The study's findings and limits: Donors were few, which limited the genetic and exposure-history diversity represented.

Data came from immunoSEQ multiplex PCR; TCRdb stores just in-frame clones and leaves some out. The sample yields some 550,000 clones, 97% seen once. Every one of the donors was a Caucasian adult that lived in Nashville, Tennessee. As to this clone: Its target is not known.

The CDR3 loop spans 14 amino acids. Trimming left V 2 bases short and J 7 bases short, with 11 bases between. Germline V gives CDR1 MNHEY, CDR2 SVGAGI. The chain has TRBV6-5 and TRBJ1-4; D gene unclear. The clonotype originates from a woman aged 25 to 39 in good health. The sequenced sample was naive CD4+ T cells sorted from blood. Subset reported: CD45RA+ positively selected. CDR3 coding DNA: TGTGCCAGCAGTTACAAGGGATGGGGTGAAAAACTGTTTTTT. Amino acids: CASSYKGWGEKLFF.